Presented here are 4 T cell receptor beta chains from one specimen sequenced in a study of regulatory T cells in long-lasting Graves disease. CDR3-region Arm-PCR and iRepertoire HTBI primers produced the TCR beta libraries. TCRdb re-called the multiplex PCR reads through MiXCR, storing one row per CDR3 protein. The sample holds approximately 470,000 distinct CDR3 sequences, 16% seen once. The time point denotes: newly diagnosed GD, antithyroid drugs for less than 3 months. PBMC RNA served as the TCR library source. These records were also assigned to another study, of T cells in Graves' hyperthyroidism and ophthalmopathy.

The sequencing used peripheral blood mononuclear cells (PBMCs), collected at new diagnosis, from a patient treated with antithyroid drugs. The receptor set was obtained from a man aged 35 to 55 with Graves disease.

There are many counts of this clonotype. V and J are TRBV6-1 and TRBJ2-5; tentatively, D is TRBD2 (6 bases). The ends were cut back, 9 bases at V and 4 bases at J, with 18 bases in the middle. Germline V gene sequence: CDR1 MNHNS, CDR2 SASEGT. CDR3 size: 14 residues. Here the CDR3 DNA reads TGTGCCAGTCGGATGGGGCGGGGAACAGAGACCCAGTACTTC. It specifies CASRMGRGTETQYF.

There are many counts of this clonotype. The J gene is TRBJ2-7, the V gene TRBV7-2, with a possible D match to TRBD2 (6 bases). Germline CDR1 and CDR2: SGHTA and FQGNSA. There are 14 residues in the CDR3. Between the trimmed V and J ends, which lost 4 bases and 6 bases, there was a span of 16 bases. CDR3 sequence reads: CASSSLATRGEQYF. The CDR3 DNA follows: TGTGCCAGCAGCTCCCTAGCGACTCGGGGCGAGCAGTACTTC. The entire variable domain, with the rest obtained from reference TRBV7-2 and TRBJ2-7, is as follows: GAGVSQSPSNKVTEKGKDVELRCDPISGHTALYWYRQSLGQGLEFLIYFQGNSAPDKSGLPSDRFSAERTGGSVSTLTIQRTQQEDSAVYLCASSSLATRGEQYFGPGTRLTVT.

Ten or more counts support this clonotype. The rearrangement links TRBV30 to TRBJ2-1, with TRBD2 identical over 10 bases. The CDR3 loop spans 15 amino acids. Germline loops: CDR1 GTSNPN, CDR2 SVGIG (reference sequence). Losses at the gene ends were 3 bases for V and 8 bases for J; bases not matched to a gene: 10. This CDR3 reads CAWRPASGRRYEQFF. The DNA of the CDR3 is TGTGCCTGGAGACCAGCTAGCGGGAGACGATATGAGCAGTTCTTC. Combining the CDR3 with reference TRBV30 and TRBJ2-1 gives the whole variable domain SQTIHQWPATLVQPVGSPLSLECTVEGTSNPNLYWYRQAAGRGLQLLFYSVGIGQISSEVPQNLSASRPQDRQFILSSKKLLLSDSGFYLCAWRPASGRRYEQFFGPGTRLTVL.

This clonotype was detected many times. The rearrangement links TRBV24-1 to TRBJ2-3; D is perhaps TRBD1 (6 bases). In germline, CDR1 is KGHDR, CDR2 SFDVKD. The V and J ends lost 3 bases and 4 bases respectively, with 10 bases between them. The CDR3 covers 14 residues. DNA for the CDR3: TGTGCCACCAGTGATGCCAGGGGCGCAGATACGCAGTATTTT. Residues: CATSDARGADTQYF.